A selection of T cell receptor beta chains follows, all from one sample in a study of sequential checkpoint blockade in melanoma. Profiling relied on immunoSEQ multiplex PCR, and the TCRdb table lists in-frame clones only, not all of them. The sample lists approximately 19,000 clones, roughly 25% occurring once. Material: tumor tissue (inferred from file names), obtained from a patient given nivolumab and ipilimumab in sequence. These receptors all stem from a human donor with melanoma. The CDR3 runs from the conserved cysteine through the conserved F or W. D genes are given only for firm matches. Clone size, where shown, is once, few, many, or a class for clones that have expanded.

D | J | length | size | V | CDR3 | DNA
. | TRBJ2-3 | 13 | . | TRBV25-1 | CASTTGTTDTQYF | TGTGCCAGCACTACAGGGACCACAGATACGCAGTATTTT
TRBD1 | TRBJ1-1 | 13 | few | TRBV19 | CASSDRGPTEAFF | TGTGCCAGTAGTGACAGGGGGCCGACTGAAGCTTTCTTT
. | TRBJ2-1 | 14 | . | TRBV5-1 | CASTVAGRRNEQFF | TGCGCCAGCACCGTTGCGGGAAGGCGCAATGAGCAGTTCTTC
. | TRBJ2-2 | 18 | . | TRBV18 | CASSPTGSTTANTGELFF | TGTGCCAGCTCACCTACGGGATCCACAACTGCGAACACCGGGGAGCTGTTTTTT
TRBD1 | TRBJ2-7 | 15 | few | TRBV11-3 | CASSLRTGGVGEQYF | TGTGCCAGCAGCTTGCGGACAGGGGGCGTTGGCGAGCAGTACTTC
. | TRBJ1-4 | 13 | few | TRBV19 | CASSPSGMEKLFF | TGTGCCAGTAGTCCCTCAGGGATGGAAAAACTGTTTTTT
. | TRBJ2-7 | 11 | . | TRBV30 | CAWSALNEQYF | TGTGCCTGGAGCGCTCTCAACGAGCAGTACTTC
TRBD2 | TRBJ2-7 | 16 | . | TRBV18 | CASKRTSGRTDYEQYF | TGTGCCAGCAAAAGGACTAGCGGGAGGACCGACTACGAGCAGTACTTC
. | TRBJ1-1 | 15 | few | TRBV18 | CASSPPRVMNTEAFF | TGTGCCAGCTCACCACCAAGGGTAATGAACACTGAAGCTTTCTTT
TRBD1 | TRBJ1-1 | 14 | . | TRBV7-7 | CASSRRGGGAEAFF | TGTGCCAGCAGCCGTCGGGGAGGGGGCGCTGAAGCTTTCTTT
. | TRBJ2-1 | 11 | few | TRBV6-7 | CASSGSGEQFF | TGTGCCAGCAGCGGATCCGGTGAGCAGTTCTTC
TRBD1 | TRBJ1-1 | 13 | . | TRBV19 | CASMGQGHTEAFF | TGTGCCAGTATGGGACAGGGACACACTGAAGCTTTCTTT
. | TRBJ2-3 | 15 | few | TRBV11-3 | CASSLGSGQTDTQYF | TGTGCCAGCAGCTTAGGTTCGGGACAAACAGATACGCAGTATTTT
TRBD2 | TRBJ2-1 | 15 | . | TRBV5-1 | CASSPLAGANNEQFF | TGCGCCAGCAGCCCCCTAGCGGGAGCTAACAATGAGCAGTTCTTC
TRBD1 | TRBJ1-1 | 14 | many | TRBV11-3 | CASSRTGGDTEAFF | TGTGCCAGCAGCAGGACAGGGGGAGACACTGAAGCTTTCTTT
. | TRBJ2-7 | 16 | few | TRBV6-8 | CASSPFMGQGGGEQYF | TGTGCCAGCAGTCCTTTTATGGGGCAGGGAGGTGGCGAGCAGTACTTC
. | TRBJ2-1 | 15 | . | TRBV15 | CATSRVGQGSNEQFF | TGTGCCACCAGCAGAGTGGGTCAGGGCTCCAATGAGCAGTTCTTC
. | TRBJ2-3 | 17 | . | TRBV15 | CATSGTDRKGTGDTQYF | TGTGCCACCAGCGGTACCGACAGGAAAGGGACGGGAGATACGCAGTATTTT
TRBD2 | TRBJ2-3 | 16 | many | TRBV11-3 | CASSPPAGVTTDTQYF | TGTGCCAGCAGCCCCCCTGCGGGAGTAACCACAGATACGCAGTATTTT
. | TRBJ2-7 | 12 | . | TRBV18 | CASSPDFGEQYF | TGTGCCAGCTCACCGGACTTTGGGGAGCAGTACTTC
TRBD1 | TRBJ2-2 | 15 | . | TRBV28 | CASRSGQGWAGELFF | TGTGCCAGCAGATCGGGACAGGGATGGGCCGGGGAGCTGTTTTTT
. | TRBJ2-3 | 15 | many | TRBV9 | CASSVGQPLTDTQYF | TGTGCCAGCAGCGTAGGTCAGCCTCTCACAGATACGCAGTATTTT
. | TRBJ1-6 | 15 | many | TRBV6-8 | CAIRSQSSYNSPLHF | TGTGCCATCAGATCACAGAGCTCCTATAATTCACCCCTCCACTTT
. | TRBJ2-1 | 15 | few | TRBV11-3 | CASSLDGRDNNEQFF | TGTGCCAGCAGCTTAGATGGGCGGGACAACAATGAGCAGTTCTTC
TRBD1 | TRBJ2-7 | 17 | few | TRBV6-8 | CASSYTKRDRGWDEQYF | TGTGCCAGCAGTTACACTAAAAGAGACAGGGGATGGGACGAGCAGTACTTC
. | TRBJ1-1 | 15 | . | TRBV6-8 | CASGHSRLMNTEAFF | TGTGCCAGCGGACACTCGAGGTTGATGAACACTGAAGCTTTCTTT
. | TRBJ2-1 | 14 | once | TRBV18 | CASSPPKVRGEQFF | TGTGCCAGCTCACCACCAAAGGTTAGGGGTGAGCAGTTCTTC
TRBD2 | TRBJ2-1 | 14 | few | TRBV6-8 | CASSYSREGSWQFF | TGTGCCAGCAGTTACTCGAGGGAGGGGTCATGGCAGTTCTTC
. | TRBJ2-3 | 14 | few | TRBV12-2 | CASTLGASTDTQYF | TGTGCCAGTACCCTGGGGGCTAGCACAGATACGCAGTATTTT
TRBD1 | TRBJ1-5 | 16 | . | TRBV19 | CASSTLVGQGDQPQHF | TGTGCCAGTAGTACCCTAGTAGGACAGGGCGATCAGCCCCAGCATTTT
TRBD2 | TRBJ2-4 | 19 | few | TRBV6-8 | CAISQQTSGRALAKNIQYF | TGTGCCATCAGTCAGCAGACTAGCGGGAGGGCCCTAGCCAAAAACATTCAGTACTTC
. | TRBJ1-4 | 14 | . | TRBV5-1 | CASSPISEGGKLFF | TGCGCCAGCAGCCCAATTTCGGAGGGCGGGAAACTGTTTTTT
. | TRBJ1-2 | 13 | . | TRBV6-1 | CASSEAPGYGYTF | TGTGCCAGCAGTGAAGCGCCGGGCTATGGCTACACCTTC
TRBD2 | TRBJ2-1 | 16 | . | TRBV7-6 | CASSLGGAGVPNEQFF | TGTGCCAGCAGCCTGGGGGGAGCGGGAGTTCCCAATGAGCAGTTCTTC
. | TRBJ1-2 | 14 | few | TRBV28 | CASSTQGSSYGYTF | TGTGCCAGCAGTACCCAGGGTTCTTCCTATGGCTACACCTTC
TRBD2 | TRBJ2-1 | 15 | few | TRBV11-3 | CASSLVPGGVNEQFF | TGTGCCAGCAGCTTAGTTCCGGGAGGGGTAAATGAGCAGTTCTTC
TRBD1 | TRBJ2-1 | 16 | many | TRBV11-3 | CASSPSTPGQHNEQFF | TGTGCCAGCAGCCCCTCGACCCCGGGACAGCACAATGAGCAGTTCTTC
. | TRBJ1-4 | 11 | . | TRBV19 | CASRGAEKLFF | TGTGCCAGTAGGGGGGCTGAAAAACTGTTTTTT
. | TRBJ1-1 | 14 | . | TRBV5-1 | CASSLGPMNTEAFF | TGCGCCAGCAGCTTGGGGCCAATGAACACTGAAGCTTTCTTT
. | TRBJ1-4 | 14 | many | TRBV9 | CASSGGVSNEKLFF | TGTGCCAGCAGTGGAGGGGTTTCTAATGAAAAACTGTTTTTT
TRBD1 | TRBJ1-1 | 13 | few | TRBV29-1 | CSVRQGGGTEAFF | TGCAGCGTGAGACAGGGAGGAGGAACTGAAGCTTTCTTT
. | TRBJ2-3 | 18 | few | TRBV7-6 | CASSPGGGRGWGTDTQYF | TGTGCCAGCAGCCCGGGTGGGGGTCGGGGCTGGGGAACAGATACGCAGTATTTT
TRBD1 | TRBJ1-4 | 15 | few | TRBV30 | CAWSATRGLGEKLFF | TGTGCCTGGAGTGCTACGAGGGGGCTAGGTGAAAAACTGTTTTTT
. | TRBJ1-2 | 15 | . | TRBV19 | CASSISQPRDYGYTF | TGTGCCAGTAGTATTTCCCAGCCCCGGGACTATGGCTACACCTTC
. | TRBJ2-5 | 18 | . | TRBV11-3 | CASSLGSGRPKGRETQYF | TGTGCCAGCAGCTTAGGTTCGGGTAGACCTAAAGGGAGAGAGACCCAGTACTTC
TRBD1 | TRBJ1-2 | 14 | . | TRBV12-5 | CASTLMDRGPGYTF | TGTGCCAGCACCCTCATGGACAGGGGGCCTGGCTACACCTTC
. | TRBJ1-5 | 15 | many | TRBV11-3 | CASSLIGAGNQPQHF | TGTGCCAGCAGCTTGATCGGAGCAGGCAATCAGCCCCAGCATTTT
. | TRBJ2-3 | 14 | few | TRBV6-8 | CASSYGQPTDTQYF | TGTGCCAGCAGTTACGGACAGCCCACAGATACGCAGTATTTT